This TCR beta chain was recovered during a study of CD8 T cells in ankylosing spondylitis. This clonotype has a count of ten or more. Its antigen is unknown. Trimming pared 4 bases from V and 8 bases from J, leaving 10 bases between. The CDR3 contains 12 residues. Germline CDR1 and CDR2: SGHRS and YFSETQ. TCRdb reanalysed the 5' RACE reads using MiXCR and keeps one entry per CDR3 protein. Here the sample spans around 88,000 distinct CDR3 sequences, roughly 8.8% being singletons. General study findings and limits: Past studies reported some motif variants in reactive arthritis synovial fluid and blood. A motif in TCR beta, a set of roughly eight highly homologous variants, appeared characteristic of ankylosing spondylitis blood. Significantly higher representation of disease-linked clones was reported for matched ankylosing spondylitis synovial fluid.

The chain employs TRBV5-1 and TRBJ2-1; TRBD1 is a possible D gene (5 bases). Sequencing was carried out using blood, either unsorted or a sorted T cell fraction (not recorded which). The TCR originated in a male donor with ankylosing spondylitis or in good health (not recorded which). Here the CDR3 reads CASSRLGDEQFF. The CDR3 DNA reads as TGCGCCAGCAGCCGTCTAGGGGATGAGCAGTTCTTC.